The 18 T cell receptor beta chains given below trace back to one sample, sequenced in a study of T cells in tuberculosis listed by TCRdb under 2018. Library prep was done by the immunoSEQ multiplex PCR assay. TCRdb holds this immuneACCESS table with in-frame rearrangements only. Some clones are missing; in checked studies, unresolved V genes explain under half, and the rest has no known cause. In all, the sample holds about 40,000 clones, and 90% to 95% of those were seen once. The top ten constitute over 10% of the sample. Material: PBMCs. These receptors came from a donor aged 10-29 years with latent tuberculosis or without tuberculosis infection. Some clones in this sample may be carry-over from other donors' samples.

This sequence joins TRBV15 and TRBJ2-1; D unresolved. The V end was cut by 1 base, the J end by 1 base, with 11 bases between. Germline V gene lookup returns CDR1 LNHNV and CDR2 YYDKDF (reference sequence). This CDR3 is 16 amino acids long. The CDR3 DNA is TGTGCCACCAGCAGAGCGCGACTCAATTCCTACAATGAGCAGTTCTTC. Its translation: CATSRARLNSYNEQFF.

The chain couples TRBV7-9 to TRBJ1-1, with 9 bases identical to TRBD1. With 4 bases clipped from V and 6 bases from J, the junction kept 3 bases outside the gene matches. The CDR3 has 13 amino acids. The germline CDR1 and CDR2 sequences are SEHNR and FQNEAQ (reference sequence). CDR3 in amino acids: CASSSDRGAEAFF. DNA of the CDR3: TGTGCCAGCAGCTCGGACAGGGGAGCTGAAGCTTTCTTT.

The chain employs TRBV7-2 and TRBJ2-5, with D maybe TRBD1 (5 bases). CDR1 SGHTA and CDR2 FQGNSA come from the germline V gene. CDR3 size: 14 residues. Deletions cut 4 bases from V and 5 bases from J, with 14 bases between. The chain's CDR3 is CASSSGPQVETQYF. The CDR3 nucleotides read TGTGCCAGCAGCTCAGGGCCTCAGGTCGAGACCCAGTACTTC.

The DNA of the CDR3 is TGTGCCAGTAGCCTATCTACTAGCGGGGCAGATACGCAGTATTTT. Its translation is CASSLSTSGADTQYF. The chain has TRBV19 and TRBJ2-3; TRBD2 aligns across 10 bases. Looked up from germline, CDR1 is LNHDA and CDR2 is SQIVND (reference sequence). The CDR3 is 15 amino acids. V lost 6 bases and J lost 4; bases outside the gene matches: 7.

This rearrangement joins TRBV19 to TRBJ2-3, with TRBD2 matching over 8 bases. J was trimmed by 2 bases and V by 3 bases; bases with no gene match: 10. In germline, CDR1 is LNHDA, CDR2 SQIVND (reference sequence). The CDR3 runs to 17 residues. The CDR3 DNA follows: TGTGCCAGTAGTATCCTCCCCTCCGGGGGGGCCACAGATACGCAGTATTTT. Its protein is CASSILPSGGATDTQYF.

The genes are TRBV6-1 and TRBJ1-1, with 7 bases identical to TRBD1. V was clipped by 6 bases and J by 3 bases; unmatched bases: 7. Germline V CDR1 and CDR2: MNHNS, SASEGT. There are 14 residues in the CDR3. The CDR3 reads CASRDPGTDTEAFF. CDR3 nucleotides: TGTGCCAGCAGAGATCCCGGGACAGACACTGAAGCTTTCTTT.

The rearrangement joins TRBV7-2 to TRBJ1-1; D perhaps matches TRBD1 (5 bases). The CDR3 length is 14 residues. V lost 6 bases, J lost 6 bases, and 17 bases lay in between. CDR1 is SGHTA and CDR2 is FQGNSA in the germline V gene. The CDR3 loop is CASRSGGGFAEAFF. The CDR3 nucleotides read TGTGCCAGCAGGTCGGGCGGGGGTTTCGCTGAAGCTTTCTTT.

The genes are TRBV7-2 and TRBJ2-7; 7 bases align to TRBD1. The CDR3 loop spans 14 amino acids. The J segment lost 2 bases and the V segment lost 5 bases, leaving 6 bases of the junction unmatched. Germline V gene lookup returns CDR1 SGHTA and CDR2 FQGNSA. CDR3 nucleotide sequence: TGTGCCAGCAGCCCTCCGGGACAGCCCTACGAGCAGTACTTC. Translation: CASSPPGQPYEQYF.

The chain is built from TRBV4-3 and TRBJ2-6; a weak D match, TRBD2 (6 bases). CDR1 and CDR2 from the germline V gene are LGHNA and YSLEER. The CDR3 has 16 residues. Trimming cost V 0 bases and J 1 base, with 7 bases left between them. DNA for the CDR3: TGCGCCAGCAGCCAAGACGGACTATCTGGGGCCAACGTCCTGACTTTC. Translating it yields CASSQDGLSGANVLTF.

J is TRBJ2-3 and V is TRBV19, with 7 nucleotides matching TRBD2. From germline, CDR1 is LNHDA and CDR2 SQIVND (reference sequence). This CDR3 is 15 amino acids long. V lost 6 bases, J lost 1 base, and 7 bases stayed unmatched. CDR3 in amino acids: CASRPPSGGTDTQYF. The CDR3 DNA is TGTGCCAGTAGACCCCCCAGCGGGGGCACAGATACGCAGTATTTT.

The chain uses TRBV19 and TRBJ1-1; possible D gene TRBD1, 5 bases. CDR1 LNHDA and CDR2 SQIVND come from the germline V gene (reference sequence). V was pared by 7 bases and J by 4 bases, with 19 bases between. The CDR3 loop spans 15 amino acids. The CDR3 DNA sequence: TGTGCCAGTAAGACCTTTATGGGGGAGGGCACTGAAGCTTTCTTT. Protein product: CASKTFMGEGTEAFF.

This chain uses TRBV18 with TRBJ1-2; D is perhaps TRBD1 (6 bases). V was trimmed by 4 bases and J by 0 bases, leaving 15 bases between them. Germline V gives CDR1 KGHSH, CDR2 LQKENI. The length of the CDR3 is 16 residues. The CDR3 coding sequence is TGTGCCAGCTCACTTGCCGGGACACGAACTAACTATGGCTACACCTTC. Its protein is CASSLAGTRTNYGYTF. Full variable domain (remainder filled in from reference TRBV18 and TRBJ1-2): NAGVMQNPRHLVRRRGQEARLRCSPMKGHSHVYWYRQLPEEGLKFMVYLQKENIIDESGMPKERFSAEFPKEGPSILRIQQVVRGDSAAYFCASSLAGTRTNYGYTFGSGTRLTVV.

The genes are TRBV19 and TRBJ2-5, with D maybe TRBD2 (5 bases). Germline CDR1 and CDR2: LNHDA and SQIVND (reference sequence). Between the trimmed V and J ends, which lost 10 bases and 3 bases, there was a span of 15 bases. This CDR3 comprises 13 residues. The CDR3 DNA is TGTGCCACCAATGGAGGAGTAAAAGAGACCCAGTACTTC. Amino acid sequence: CATNGGVKETQYF.

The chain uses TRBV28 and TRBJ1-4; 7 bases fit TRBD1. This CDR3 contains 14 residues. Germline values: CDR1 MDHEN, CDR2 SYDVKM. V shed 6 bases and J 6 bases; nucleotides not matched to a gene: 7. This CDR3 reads CASSPNRGYEKLFF. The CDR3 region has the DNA TGTGCCAGCAGCCCGAACAGGGGCTATGAAAAACTGTTTTTT.

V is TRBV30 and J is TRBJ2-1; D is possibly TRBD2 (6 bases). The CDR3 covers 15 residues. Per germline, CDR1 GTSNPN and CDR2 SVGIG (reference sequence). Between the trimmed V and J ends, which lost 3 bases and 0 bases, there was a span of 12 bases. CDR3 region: CAWRPSAISYNEQFF. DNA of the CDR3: TGTGCCTGGAGGCCTAGCGCTATCTCCTACAATGAGCAGTTCTTC.

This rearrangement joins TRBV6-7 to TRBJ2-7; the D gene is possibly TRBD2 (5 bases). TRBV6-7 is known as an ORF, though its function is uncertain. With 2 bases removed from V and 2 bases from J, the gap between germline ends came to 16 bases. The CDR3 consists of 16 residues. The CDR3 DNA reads TGTGCCAGCAGTTACGAGTCGGGGAGAACTACCTACGAGCAGTACGTC. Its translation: CASSYESGRTTYEQYV.

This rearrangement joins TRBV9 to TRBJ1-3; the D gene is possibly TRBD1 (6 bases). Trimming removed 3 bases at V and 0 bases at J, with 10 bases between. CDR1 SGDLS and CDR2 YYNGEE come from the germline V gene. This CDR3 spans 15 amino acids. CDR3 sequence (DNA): TGTGCCAGCAGCGGAAACAGGGTCTCTGGAAACACCATATATTTT. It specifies CASSGNRVSGNTIYF.

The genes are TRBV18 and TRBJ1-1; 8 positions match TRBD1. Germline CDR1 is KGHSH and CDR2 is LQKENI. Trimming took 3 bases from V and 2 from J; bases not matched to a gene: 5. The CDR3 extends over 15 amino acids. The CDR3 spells CASSPGTGENTEAFF. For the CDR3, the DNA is TGTGCCAGCTCACCGGGGACAGGAGAAAACACTGAAGCTTTCTTT.